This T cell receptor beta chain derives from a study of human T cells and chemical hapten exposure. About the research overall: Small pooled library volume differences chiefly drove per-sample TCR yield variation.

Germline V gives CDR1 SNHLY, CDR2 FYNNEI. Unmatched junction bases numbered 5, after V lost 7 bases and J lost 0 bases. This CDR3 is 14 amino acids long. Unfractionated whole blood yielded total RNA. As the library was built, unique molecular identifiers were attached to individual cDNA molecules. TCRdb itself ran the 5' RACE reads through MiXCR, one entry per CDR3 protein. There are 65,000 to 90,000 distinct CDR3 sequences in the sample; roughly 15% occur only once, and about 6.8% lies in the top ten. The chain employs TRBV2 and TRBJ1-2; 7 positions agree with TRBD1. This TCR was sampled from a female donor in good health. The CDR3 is CASNRDSANYGYTF. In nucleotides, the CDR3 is TGTGCCAGCAATAGGGACAGCGCTAACTATGGCTACACCTTC.